This TCR beta chain was retrieved from a study of CD8+ T cells in alopecia areata. The wider study: Tofacitinib continued for 6 to 18 months and was then withheld for 6 months.

Treatment described: oral pan-JAK inhibitor, 5-10 mg twice daily. Researchers picked out CD4+ and CD8+ T cells from PBMCs by sorting. V was shortened by 2 bases and J by 3 bases, with 14 bases between the two germline ends. The CDR3 consists of 15 residues. Germline-derived CDR1 and CDR2 are GTSNPN and SVGIG (reference sequence). Once RNA had been extracted, it was reverse transcribed into cDNA to act as the sequencing template. The repertoire was sequenced with immunoSEQ multiplex PCR; TCRdb's copy has only in-frame clones and lacks some. The table records 150,000 to 200,000 clones, 45% to 75% of them present only once.

The source is a human donor with alopecia areata. The genes are TRBV30 and TRBJ2-1; D possibly uses TRBD1 or TRBD2 (5 bases each). This sample comprised CD4+ T cells sorted from blood, obtained at week 4, from a patient treated with tofacitinib. CDR3 loop: CAWSPLGARYNEQFF. The CDR3 coding sequence is TGTGCCTGGAGTCCTCTCGGGGCTCGCTACAATGAGCAGTTCTTC.